The 30 T cell receptor delta chains given below trace back to one sample, sequenced in a study of γδ T cells in repeated Plasmodium falciparum infection. TCRdb reprocessed the multiplex PCR reads through CATT. The sample gives over 90,000 delta-chain clones, 0.85% to 1% of which show up once; 9.6% is in the top ten. Vgamma9/Vdelta2+ and Vdelta2-negative gammadelta T cells were flow-sorted from PBMC for bulk sequencing. The specimen sequenced was gamma-delta T cells from blood. The source is a pool of human donors (malaria-infected and uninfected, not separated).

As regards this clone: TCRdb's protein for this DNA is that of a much larger clone and differs from the translation at residue 4, likely a read error; the protein shown is the DNA translation. The chain joins TRDV2 to TRDJ1; 11 bases align to TRDD3. The CDR3 has 18 amino acids. The V and J ends lost 6 bases and 0 bases, in that order; junction bases with no gene match: 14. Germline CDR1 is GEAIGNYY and CDR2 is EKD. CDR3 sequence (DNA): TGTGCCTGTTACAGGATACTGGGGGATATGAAGGACACCGATAAACTCATCTTT. This translates into CACYRILGDMKDTDKLIF.

This clone has a handful of counts. A far larger clone lies a single base away; this is likely a read error. In the same sample, other DNA sequences code for this CDR3. The chain is built from TRDV1 and TRDJ1; TRDD2 aligns across 7 bases. TCRdb does not report a J gene; here it was assigned by matching the DNA to germline references. The CDR3 loop spans 16 amino acids. CDR1 TSWWSYY and CDR2 QGS come from the germline V gene. V trimming: 3 bases; J trimming: 1 base; junction bases outside the gene matches: 8. The CDR3 DNA sequence: TGTGCTCTTGGGGAGACATCTTCCTATAGCACCGATAAACTCATCTTT. It translates to CALGETSSYSTDKLIF.

Turning to this clone: This DNA's translation and the protein TCRdb lists, from a much larger clone, do not match at residues 4 and 5, likely due to a read error; the protein shown is translated from the DNA. This chain uses TRDV2 with TRDJ2; no reliable D call. No J gene was available from TCRdb, and it was assigned here by a germline match of the DNA. The germline gives CDR1 GEAIGNYY, CDR2 EKD. This CDR3 spans 16 amino acids. V lost 5 bases and J lost 4, with 19 bases in between. The CDR3, as DNA: TGTGCCTGTGGCGCCGTATATGGGAGAGGGACAGCACAACTCTTCTTT. Its protein product is CACGAVYGRGTAQLFF.

On this clone: This likely came from a read error, as a far larger clone is one base away. Other DNA sequences in this specimen translate into the identical CDR3. V gene assignment gives TRDV1, but the J gene was left uncalled; the table's D call TRDD3 went unverified against the DNA. CDR3 length equals 20 residues. Per germline, CDR1 TSWWSYY and CDR2 QGS. The CDR3 DNA follows: TGTGCTCTTGGGGATCTCATTTCGTACTGGGGGATACGGCACACCGATAAACTAATCTTT. The encoded protein is CALGDLISYWGIRHTDKLIF.

This clone was observed a few times. The protein that TCRdb holds for this DNA derives from a much larger clone and differs from the translated DNA at residue 7, which likely indicates a read error; the protein shown here is translated from the DNA. The chain uses TRDV2 and TRDJ1, with 9 bases that match TRDD3. No J gene is reported in TCRdb; it was inferred here by comparing the DNA with germline. Germline assignment: CDR1 GEAIGNYY and CDR2 EKD. This CDR3 contains 20 residues. Trimming at V came to 3 bases and at J to 0 bases, leaving 19 bases not matched to a gene. CDR3 sequence (DNA): TGTGCCTGTGACCCCGGAGACTACGACTGGGGGACCGGGTACACCGATAAACTCATCTTT. This codes for CACDPGDYDWGTGYTDKLIF.

This clone was counted only a few times. This is likely an artifact of a read error, given a far larger clone one base away. At the DNA level, this CDR3 is encoded by other sequences in the same sample as well. This chain links TRDV1 with TRDJ1, with 10 bases matching TRDD3. Matching the DNA to germline supplied the J gene, which TCRdb does not give. The CDR3 is 22 amino acids. Per germline, CDR1 TSWWSYY and CDR2 QGS. CDR3 amino acids: CALGETSRYWGMGIPYTDKLIF. The CDR3 DNA reads TGTGCTCTCGGGGAGACTTCCCGGTACTGGGGGATGGGGATACCGTACACCGATAAACTCATCTTT.

Details on this clone: This DNA's translation and the protein TCRdb lists, from a much larger clone, do not match at residue 13, likely due to a read error; the protein shown is translated from the DNA. The chain employs TRDV2 and TRDJ1, with D perhaps TRDD2 or TRDD3 (6 bases each). Here the J gene was assigned by germline matching of the DNA, as TCRdb has none. CDR3 length equals 19 residues. V was trimmed by 1 base and J by 0 bases, leaving 23 bases between them. The germline CDR1 and CDR2 sequences are GEAIGNYY and EKD. Here the CDR3 DNA reads TGTGCCTGTGACACGGGATCCTACACTGGGCTACTTCACACCGATAAACTCATCTTT. Amino acids: CACDTGSYTGLLHTDKLIF.

As for this clone: The protein that TCRdb holds for this DNA derives from a much larger clone and differs from the translated DNA at residue 24, which likely indicates a read error; the protein shown here is translated from the DNA. The V gene is TRDV1; the J gene was not called; no DNA check was done on the table's D call, TRDD3. The CDR3 loop spans 25 amino acids. Germline assignment: CDR1 TSWWSYY and CDR2 QGS. CDR3 residues: CALGELKVYPFLKMGDNGGTDKLTF. The CDR3, as DNA: TGTGCTCTTGGGGAACTAAAGGTATACCCTTTCCTGAAGATGGGGGATAATGGAGGGACCGATAAACTCACCTTT.

This clone was counted at least ten times. TCRdb records a much larger clone's protein for this DNA, with a difference at residue 17 that likely arises from a read error; the protein given is the translation of the DNA. CDR3: CACDTVRPLTGGFQYTEKLIF. The CDR3, as DNA: TGTGCCTGTGACACCGTTCGTCCCCTTACTGGGGGATTTCAGTACACCGAGAAACTCATCTTT. This chain uses TRDV2 with TRDJ1; 10 positions agree with TRDD3. Matching the DNA to germline supplied the J gene, which TCRdb does not give. The CDR3 consists of 21 residues. CDR1 GEAIGNYY and CDR2 EKD come from the germline V gene.

This clone was seen many times. TCRdb assigns this DNA the protein of a much larger clone, which departs from its translation at residue 8; this likely reflects a read error, and the protein shown comes from translating the DNA. J is TRDJ1 and V is TRDV1; the match to TRDD3 covers 12 bases. TCRdb offers no J gene call, so here the DNA was matched to germline to obtain one. The germline V gene has CDR1 TSWWSYY and CDR2 QGS. There are 20 residues in the CDR3. V lost 5 bases, J lost 5 bases, and 21 bases stayed unmatched. CDR3 sequence: CALGISFLLGDTVGLDKLIF. In nucleotides, the CDR3 is TGTGCTCTTGGGATATCCTTCCTCCTGGGGGATACGGTGGGGCTTGATAAACTCATCTTT.

This clone appeared a few times. This may be a read error: a much more frequent sequence differs by one nucleotide. The chain joins TRDV2 to TRDJ1, with 13 nucleotides matching TRDD3. In the absence of a J gene in TCRdb, the DNA was matched to germline to assign it here. The CDR3 spans 19 residues. Per germline, CDR1 GEAIGNYY and CDR2 EKD. After removal of 3 bases from V and 0 bases from J, the junction contained 12 bases not matched to a gene. The CDR3 DNA reads TGTGCCTGTGACGCCGTGACTGGGGGATACGCGCAATACACCGATAAACTCATCTTT. Its translation is CACDAVTGGYAQYTDKLIF.

Comment on this clone: The protein TCRdb gives is from a much larger clone and does not agree with this DNA's translation at residue 5, likely a read error; the protein shown here comes from the DNA. The rearrangement uses TRDV2 and TRDJ3; 13 nucleotides match TRDD3. No J gene is reported in TCRdb; it was inferred here by comparing the DNA with germline. Germline CDR1 and CDR2: GEAIGNYY and EKD. The length of the CDR3 is 21 residues. V was clipped by 3 bases and J by 2 bases; unmatched bases: 12. The CDR3 sequence is CACDAVLGDTLTAWDTRQMFF. The CDR3 bases are TGTGCCTGTGACGCCGTACTGGGGGATACGCTAACAGCCTGGGACACCCGACAGATGTTTTTC.

In its sample, this clone was seen a few times. For this DNA, TCRdb reports the protein of a much larger clone, which diverges at residue 6, most likely from a read error; the protein presented here is translated directly from the DNA. The chain combines TRDV1 with TRDJ1; 8 bases map to TRDD3. No J segment appears in TCRdb, so it was assigned here by matching the sequence to germline. Germline CDR1 reads TSWWSYY; CDR2 reads QGS. The CDR3 has 21 amino acids. With 1 base clipped from V and 5 bases from J, the junction kept 24 bases outside the gene matches. DNA for the CDR3: TGTGCTCTTGGGGAACGCCGCATGCGACTGGGGGCTCTCCTTCTCTTGGATAAACTCATCTTT. Its translation: CALGERRMRLGALLLLDKLIF.

The chain employs TRDV1 and TRDJ1; D unresolved. TCRdb supplies no J gene; here it was assigned by aligning the nucleotide sequence to germline. In germline, CDR1 is TSWWSYY, CDR2 QGS. V was pared by 0 bases and J by 8 bases, with 10 bases between. This CDR3 spans 13 amino acids. The CDR3 here is CALGELTLVKLIF. Written as DNA, the CDR3 is TGTGCTCTTGGGGAACTCACCTTGGTCAAACTCATCTTT.

Turning to this clone: A read error likely explains this, since a far larger clone differs by one base. This sample also contains other DNA sequences that code for the same CDR3. This chain connects TRDV2 to TRDJ1, with 10 positions matching TRDD3. The CDR3 is made up of 18 amino acids. Germline V gives CDR1 GEAIGNYY, CDR2 EKD. The CDR3 region has the DNA TGTGCCTGTGACACTTTGCAGCCACTGGGGGATGGGACCGATAAACTCATCTTC. This translates into CACDTLQPLGDGTDKLIF.

Concerning this clone: TCRdb pairs this DNA with a much larger clone's protein that differs at residue 10, likely a read error; the protein shown was translated from the DNA. The chain links TRDV2 to TRDJ1; the D is unclear. TCRdb supplies no J gene; here it was assigned by aligning the nucleotide sequence to germline. This CDR3 spans 18 amino acids. V lost 3 bases to trimming and J lost 0 bases, with 22 bases between them. Germline V gene sequence: CDR1 GEAIGNYY, CDR2 EKD. The CDR3 coding sequence is TGTGCCTGTGACGTCGTCGGGGCCCTCGGATTCAACACCGATAAACTCATCTTT. Its translation is CACDVVGALGFNTDKLIF.

As for this clone: A far more abundant clone sits one base away, making this likely a read error. V is TRDV1 and J is TRDJ1; 9 nucleotides line up with TRDD3. TCRdb records no J gene; here it was assigned by comparing the DNA to germline. CDR3 length: 19 amino acids. The V gene's germline CDR1 is TSWWSYY and CDR2 QGS. The CDR3 is CALGELQILGEPYTDKLIF. CDR3 DNA: TGTGCTCTCGGGGAACTCCAAATACTGGGGGAACCGTACACCGATAAACTCATCTTT.

Comment on this clone: For this DNA, TCRdb reports the protein of a much larger clone, which diverges at residue 3, most likely from a read error; the protein presented here is translated directly from the DNA. The chain recombines TRDV2 with TRDJ1, with 7 bases matching TRDD3. TCRdb carries no J gene annotation; the J gene was assigned here by matching the DNA with germline. CDR1 and CDR2 (germline): GEAIGNYY, EKD. The CDR3 has 16 residues. CDR3 DNA sequence: TGTGCCCGTGACACCGTTGGGGGAGGGGACACCGATAAACTCATCTTT. Amino acids: CARDTVGGGDTDKLIF.

This clone has just a few counts. A far more abundant clone sits one base away, making this likely a read error. Other DNA sequences in the same sample also yield this CDR3. The CDR3 sequence: CALGKADKLIF. In DNA form, the CDR3 reads TGTGCTCTTGGGAAGGCCGACAAACTCATCTTT. The rearrangement links TRDV1 to TRDJ1; D gene ambiguous. This CDR3 spans 11 amino acids. Germline V CDR1 and CDR2: TSWWSYY, QGS.

This clone was detected a few times. TCRdb lists the protein of a much larger clone for this DNA, which differs at residue 19, so this is likely a read error; the protein given here is translated from the DNA itself. The V gene is TRDV1; the J gene was not called; no DNA check was done on the table's D call, TRDD3. This CDR3 is built from 21 residues. CDR1 is TSWWSYY and CDR2 is QGS in the germline V gene. The CDR3 bases are TGTGCTCTTGGGGAATTTGGGTCTCCGTTGGGTACTGAGTTATACACCGATAAACCCATCTTT. It yields the protein CALGEFGSPLGTELYTDKPIF.

Judged by abundance, this clone is medium-sized. Within the sample, other DNA sequences also encode this same CDR3. The rearrangement uses TRDV1 and TRDJ1; 10 bases agree with TRDD3. Losses at the gene ends were 2 bases for V and 0 bases for J; bases not matched to a gene: 18. The germline gives CDR1 TSWWSYY, CDR2 QGS. CDR3 length: 21 amino acids. DNA for the CDR3: TGTGCTCTTGGGGAATTTCGATTCTGGCCTACTGGGGGATCCTACACCGATAAACTCATCTTT. Its protein is CALGEFRFWPTGGSYTDKLIF.

This clone rates as medium-sized. The chain couples TRDV1 to TRDJ1; D call uncertain. CDR3 size: 17 residues. The germline CDR1 and CDR2 sequences are TSWWSYY and QGS. The V gene lost 4 bases and the J gene lost 4 bases, with 22 bases spanning the gap. The CDR3 spells CALGGAPYNSVLDKLIF. CDR3 bases: TGTGCTCTTGGGGGGGCACCTTATAATTCCGTCCTCGATAAACTCATCTTT.

This clone was seen a handful of times. The protein recorded in TCRdb matches a much larger clone and deviates from this DNA's translation at residue 9, suggesting a read error; the protein here is obtained by translating the DNA. V is TRDV1 and J is TRDJ1; weak D call: TRDD3 (6 bases). TCRdb lists no J gene, so it was determined here by aligning the DNA to germline. Trimming took off 1 base at V and 4 bases at J, with 13 bases between the two ends. The CDR3 sequence is 15 residues long. The germline V gene has CDR1 TSWWSYY and CDR2 QGS. The CDR3 region has the DNA TGTGCTCTTGGGGAACCGTGGGATATGCGCGATAAACTCATCTTT. Protein sequence: CALGEPWDMRDKLIF.

This clone was detected only a few times. This probably arose from a read error, given a far larger clone one base away. Other DNA sequences in this specimen translate into the identical CDR3. V and J are TRDV1 and TRDJ1, with 8 bases identical to TRDD3. TCRdb supplies no J gene; here it was assigned by aligning the nucleotide sequence to germline. CDR1 TSWWSYY and CDR2 QGS come from the germline V gene. The junction had 5 bases not matched to a gene; V was cut back by 1 base and J by 4 bases. This CDR3 has 15 amino acids. Written as DNA, the CDR3 is TGTGCTCTTGGGGAACCATGGGATACGCGCGATAAACTCATCTTT. Its protein product is CALGEPWDTRDKLIF.

Regarding this clone: A read error likely explains this, since a far larger clone differs by one base. This same CDR3 is encoded by further DNA sequences in the sample. The rearrangement links TRDV1 to TRDJ1, with 9 bases matching TRDD3. The CDR3 extends over 21 amino acids. Germline assignment: CDR1 TSWWSYY and CDR2 QGS. The CDR3 bases are TGTGCTCTTGGGCTCCTTCCTGACGTACTGGGGGACCAACCTAACACCGATAAACTCATCTTC. Translated, it gives CALGLLPDVLGDQPNTDKLIF.

This clone was counted many times. The chain has TRDV1 and TRDJ1; 11 positions match TRDD3. The CDR3 has 21 residues. After removal of 5 bases from V and 0 bases from J, the junction contained 20 bases not matched to a gene. Germline CDR1 and CDR2: TSWWSYY and QGS. CDR3 region: CALGKPVGGYADLLYTDKLIF. In DNA form, the CDR3 reads TGTGCTCTTGGGAAACCCGTTGGGGGATACGCTGATCTTCTGTACACCGATAAACTCATCTTT.

As regards this clone: A far larger clone is just one base off, so this is likely a read error. The chain links TRDV2 to TRDJ1, with 10 nucleotides matching TRDD3. Assignment of the J gene here rests on matching the DNA to germline, because TCRdb gives none. CDR3 length: 19 residues. The germline V gene has CDR1 GEAIGNYY and CDR2 EKD. The V gene end was trimmed by 3 bases and the J gene end by 0 bases; junction bases not matched to a gene: 15. DNA for the CDR3: TGTGCCTGTGACCTGGTAACGGGGGGATACGATACGTACACCGATAAACTCATCTTT. This gives the protein CACDLVTGGYDTYTDKLIF.

Worth noting for this clone: This DNA's translation and the protein TCRdb lists, from a much larger clone, do not match at residue 6, likely due to a read error; the protein shown is translated from the DNA. The chain employs TRDV1 and TRDJ2; D is uncertain. Here the J gene came from matching the DNA to germline, since TCRdb omits it. Trimming stripped 4 bases from V and 0 bases from J, with 12 bases between. This CDR3 spans 16 amino acids. Germline V gene data show CDR1 as TSWWSYY and CDR2 as QGS. CDR3 coding DNA: TGTGCTCTTGGGGGCCATTTTTGGGCTTTGACAGCACAACTCTTCTTT. Protein sequence: CALGGHFWALTAQLFF.

Regarding this clone: The likely explanation is a read error, given a far larger clone one base away. Other DNA sequences in the sample encode the same CDR3. The chain employs TRDV1 and TRDJ1; 7 bases are a match to TRDD3. The J gene, not given by TCRdb, was assigned here from a germline match of the nucleotide sequence. Trimming removed 0 bases from V and 0 bases from J; junction bases left unmatched: 10. The germline gives CDR1 TSWWSYY, CDR2 QGS. The CDR3 has 18 residues. The CDR3 is CALGELRPIWGYTDKLIF. The CDR3 DNA reads as TGTGCTCTTGGGGAACTCCGCCCAATCTGGGGGTACACCGATAAACTCATCTTT.

Notes on this clone: The amino acid sequence in TCRdb belongs to a much larger clone and departs from this DNA's translation at residue 12, likely a sequencing read error; the sequence shown is translated from the DNA. V and J are TRDV1 and TRDJ1; 11 positions match TRDD3. TCRdb lists no J gene, so it was determined here by aligning the DNA to germline. Germline CDR1 TSWWSYY, CDR2 QGS. J gave up 3 bases and V 4 bases, and 10 bases lay outside the gene matches. The CDR3 length is 17 residues. CDR3 coding DNA: TGTGCTCTTGGGGGGCGACTGGGGGATAGTTACGCCGATAAACTCATCTTT. It is translated as CALGGRLGDSYADKLIF.